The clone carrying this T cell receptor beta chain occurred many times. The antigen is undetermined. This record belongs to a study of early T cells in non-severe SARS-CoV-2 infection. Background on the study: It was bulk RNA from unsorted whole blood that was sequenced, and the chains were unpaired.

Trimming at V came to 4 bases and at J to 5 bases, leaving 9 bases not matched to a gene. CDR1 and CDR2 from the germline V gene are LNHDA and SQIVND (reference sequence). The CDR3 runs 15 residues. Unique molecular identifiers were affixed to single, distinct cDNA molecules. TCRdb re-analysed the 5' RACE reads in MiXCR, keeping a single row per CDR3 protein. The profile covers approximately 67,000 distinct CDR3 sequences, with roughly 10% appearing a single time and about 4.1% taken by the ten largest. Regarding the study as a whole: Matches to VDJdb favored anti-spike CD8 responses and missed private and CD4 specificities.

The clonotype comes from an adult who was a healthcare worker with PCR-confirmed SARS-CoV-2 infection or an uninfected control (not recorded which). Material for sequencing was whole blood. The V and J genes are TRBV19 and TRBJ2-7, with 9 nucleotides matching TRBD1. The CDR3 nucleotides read TGTGCCAGTAGTAGGGCACAGGGGGCCCACCACGAGCAGTACTTC. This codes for CASSRAQGAHHEQYF. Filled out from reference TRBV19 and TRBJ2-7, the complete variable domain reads DGGITQSPKYLFRKEGQNVTLSCEQNLNHDAMYWYRQDPGQGLRLIYYSQIVNDFQKGDIAEGYSVSREKKESFPLTVTSAQKNPTAFYLCASSRAQGAHHEQYFGPGTRLTVT.